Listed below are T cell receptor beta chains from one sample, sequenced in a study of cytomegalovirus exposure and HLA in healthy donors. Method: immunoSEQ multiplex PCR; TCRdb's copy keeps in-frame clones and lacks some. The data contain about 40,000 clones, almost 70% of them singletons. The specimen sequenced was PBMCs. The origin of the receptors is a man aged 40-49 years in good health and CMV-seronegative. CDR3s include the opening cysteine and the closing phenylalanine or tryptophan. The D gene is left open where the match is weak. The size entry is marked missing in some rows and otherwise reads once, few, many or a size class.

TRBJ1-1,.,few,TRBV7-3,CASSWGGNTEAFF,TGTGCCAGCAGCTGGGGGGGGAACACTGAAGCTTTCTTT
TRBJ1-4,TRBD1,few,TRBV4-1,CASSQPPRGLTSTNEKLFF,TGCGCCAGCAGCCAACCCCCCAGGGGGCTCACGTCAACTAATGAAAAACTGTTTTTT
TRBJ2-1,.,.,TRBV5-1,CASSLVSESYNEQFF,TGCGCCAGCAGCTTGGTGTCAGAATCCTACAATGAGCAGTTCTTC
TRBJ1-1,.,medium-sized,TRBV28,CASSFGRNTEAFF,TGTGCCAGCAGTTTTGGGAGGAACACTGAAGCTTTCTTT
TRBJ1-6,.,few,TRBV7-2,CAAAGDTYNSPLHF,TGTGCAGCGGCAGGGGATACCTATAATTCACCCCTCCACTTT
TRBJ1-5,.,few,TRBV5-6,CASSLGGSRVGQPQHF,TGTGCCAGCAGCTTAGGAGGTAGTAGGGTCGGTCAGCCCCAGCATTTT
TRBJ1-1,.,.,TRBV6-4,CASSLTVNTEAFF,TGTGCCAGCAGTTTGACAGTCAACACTGAAGCTTTCTTT
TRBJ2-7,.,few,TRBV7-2,CASSLWAGMDYEQYF,TGTGCCAGCAGCTTATGGGCAGGGATGGATTACGAGCAGTACTTC
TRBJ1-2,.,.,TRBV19,CASSIWPKGYTF,TGTGCCAGTAGTATCTGGCCCAAGGGCTACACCTTC
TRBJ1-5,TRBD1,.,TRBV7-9,CASSAGTGHQPQHF,TGTGCCAGCAGCGCCGGGACAGGGCACCAGCCCCAGCATTTT
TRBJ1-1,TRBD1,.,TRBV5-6,CASSHDRGAMNTEAFF,TGTGCCAGCAGCCACGACAGGGGCGCCATGAACACTGAAGCTTTCTTT
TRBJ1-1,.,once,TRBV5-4,CASSLAGVTEAFF,TGTGCCAGCAGCTTGGCCGGGGTCACTGAAGCTTTCTTT
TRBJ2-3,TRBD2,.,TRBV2,CASKISGGSTDTQYF,TGTGCCAGCAAGATTAGCGGGGGATCCACAGATACGCAGTATTTT
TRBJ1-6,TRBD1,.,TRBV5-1,CASSSRGNSPLHF,TGCGCCAGCAGCTCCAGGGGGAATTCACCCCTCCACTTT
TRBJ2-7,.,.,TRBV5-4,CASSSGSYEQYF,TGTGCCAGCAGCTCGGGATCCTACGAGCAGTACTTC
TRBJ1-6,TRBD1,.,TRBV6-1,CASSVTRGLDSYNSPLHF,TGTGCCAGCAGTGTAACGAGGGGGCTTGATTCCTATAATTCACCCCTCCACTTT
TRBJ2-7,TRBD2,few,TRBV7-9,CASSLEFSTSGGPGSEQYF,TGTGCCAGCAGCTTAGAATTTTCGACTAGCGGGGGCCCGGGTAGCGAGCAGTACTTC
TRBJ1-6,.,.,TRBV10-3,CAIKAQGDSPLHF,TGTGCCATCAAGGCACAAGGGGATTCACCCCTCCACTTT
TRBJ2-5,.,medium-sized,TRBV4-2,CASSQEVARETQYF,TGTGCCAGCAGCCAAGAAGTAGCGAGGGAGACCCAGTACTTC
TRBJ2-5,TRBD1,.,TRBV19,CASSTQGTAGTQYF,TGTGCCAGTAGTACTCAAGGGACAGCCGGGACCCAGTACTTC
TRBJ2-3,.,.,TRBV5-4,CASSPFTDTQYF,TGTGCCAGCAGCCCATTCACAGATACGCAGTATTTT
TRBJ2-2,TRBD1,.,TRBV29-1,CSARTGGGSGELFF,TGCAGCGCCCGGACAGGGGGAGGGTCCGGGGAGCTGTTTTTT
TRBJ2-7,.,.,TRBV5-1,CASRPTTGEAYEQYF,TGCGCCAGCAGGCCTACCACAGGGGAGGCCTACGAGCAGTACTTC
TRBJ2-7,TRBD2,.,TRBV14,CASSQEQRGTYEQYF,TGTGCCAGCAGCCAAGAGCAGCGGGGAACCTACGAGCAGTACTTC
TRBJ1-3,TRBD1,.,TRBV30,CAWRQGVSNTIYF,TGTGCCTGGAGACAGGGGGTTTCCAACACCATATATTTT
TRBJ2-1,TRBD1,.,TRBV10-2,CASSLLNRGAHNEQFF,TGCGCCAGCAGCTTACTCAACAGGGGGGCTCACAATGAGCAGTTCTTC
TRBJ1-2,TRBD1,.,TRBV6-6,CASSSTGDYGYTF,TGTGCCAGCAGTTCGACAGGGGACTATGGCTACACCTTC
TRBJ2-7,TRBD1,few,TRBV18,CASSGGQGNSYEQYF,TGTGCCAGCTCAGGGGGACAGGGGAACTCCTACGAGCAGTACTTC
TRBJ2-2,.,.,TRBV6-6,CASSKDRRSNTGELFF,TGTGCCAGCAGCAAAGACAGGAGATCGAACACCGGGGAGCTGTTTTTT
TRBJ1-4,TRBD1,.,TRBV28,CASNSEGQGGEKLFF,TGTGCCAGCAACTCCGAGGGACAGGGAGGGGAAAAACTGTTTTTT
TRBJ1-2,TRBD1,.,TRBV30,CAYPDRDGYGYTF,TGTGCCTACCCAGACAGGGACGGCTATGGCTACACCTTC
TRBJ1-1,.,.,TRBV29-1,CSVGTGAAFF,TGCAGCGTCGGTACCGGTGCCGCTTTCTTT
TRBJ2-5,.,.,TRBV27,CASTGTAGETQYF,TGTGCCAGCACCGGGACGGCGGGGGAGACCCAGTACTTC
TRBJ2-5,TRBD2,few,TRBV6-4,CASSVDGGAPGETQYF,TGTGCCAGCAGTGTGGACGGGGGGGCCCCTGGAGAGACCCAGTACTTC
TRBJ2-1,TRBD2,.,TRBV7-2,CASRPTSGGYNEQFF,TGTGCCAGCAGACCTACTAGCGGGGGGTACAATGAGCAGTTCTTC
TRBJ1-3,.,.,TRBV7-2,CASSTDRTAGNTIYF,TGTGCCAGCAGCACAGACCGGACAGCTGGAAACACCATATATTTT
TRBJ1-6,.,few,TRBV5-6,CASSLKHDWNSPLHF,TGTGCCAGCAGCTTAAAGCACGACTGGAATTCACCCCTCCACTTT
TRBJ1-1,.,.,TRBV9,CASSVSLNTEAFF,TGTGCCAGCAGCGTATCTCTGAACACTGAAGCTTTCTTT
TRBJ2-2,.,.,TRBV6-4,CASSDSRGGVTGELFF,TGTGCCAGCAGTGACTCAAGGGGGGGCGTCACCGGGGAGCTGTTTTTT
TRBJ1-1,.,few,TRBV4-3,CASSQGHRMNTEAFF,TGCGCCAGCAGCCAAGGCCACAGAATGAACACTGAAGCTTTCTTT
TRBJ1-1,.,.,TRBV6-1,CASRGEVVTEAFF,TGTGCCAGCAGAGGGGAGGTGGTAACTGAAGCTTTCTTT
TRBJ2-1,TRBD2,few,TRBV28,CASSSPTSGGSHEQFF,TGTGCCAGCAGTTCACCGACTAGCGGGGGGTCCCATGAGCAGTTCTTC
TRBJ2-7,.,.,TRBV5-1,CASSPAVGGGYEQYF,TGCGCCAGCAGCCCGGCGGTCGGGGGAGGATACGAGCAGTACTTC
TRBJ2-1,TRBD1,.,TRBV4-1,CASSLRDSSYNEQFF,TGCGCCAGCAGCCTCCGGGACAGCTCCTACAATGAGCAGTTCTTC
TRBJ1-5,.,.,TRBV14,CASSRGGDQPQHF,TGTGCCAGCAGCCGGGGGGGGGATCAGCCCCAGCATTTT
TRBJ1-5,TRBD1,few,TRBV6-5,CASRLNRDRNQPQHF,TGTGCCAGCAGGCTAAACCGGGACAGAAATCAGCCCCAGCATTTT